What follows are 27 T cell receptor beta chains derived from one specimen sequenced in a study of T cells expressing NK-cell markers (dated by TCRdb to the early 2020s). The protocol used for the library was 5' RACE. Reads for this sample came from an Illumina HiSeq 2000. TCRdb reprocessed the sequencing reads and holds a single record per CDR3 protein sequence, with no DNA. The sample table gives some 460,000 distinct CDR3 sequences. Roughly 1.4% of the sample lies in the top ten. Sequencing was performed on blood T cells: a sorted CD56 or NKG2C T cell subset, CD4+ or CD8+ T cells, or bulk PBMC T cells (not recorded which). The receptors originated from a woman aged 45-65 years in good health. Donor details come from another sample of the same person, matched by shared clones.

The rearrangement joins TRBV25-1 to TRBJ2-5. The CDR3 extends over 15 amino acids. The V gene's germline CDR1 is MGHDK and CDR2 SYGVNS. The CDR3: CASSDTEGYQETQYF.

This chain joins TRBV5-1 and TRBJ2-2. The CDR3 is 14 residues long. Germline V CDR1 and CDR2: SGHRS, YFSETQ. CDR3 region: CASSDTLRVGELFF. The full variable domain, its missing parts supplied by reference TRBV5-1 and TRBJ2-2, is KAGVTQTPRYLIKTRGQQVTLSCSPISGHRSVSWYQQTPGQGLQFLFEYFSETQRNKGNFPGRFSGRQFSNSRSEMNVSTLELGDSALYLCASSDTLRVGELFFGEGSRLTVL.

The V and J genes are TRBV28 and TRBJ2-7. Germline CDR1 reads MDHEN; CDR2 reads SYDVKM. The CDR3 sequence is 14 residues long. The CDR3 spells CASSLGGTPYEQYF.

This rearrangement joins TRBV27 to TRBJ2-7; with no DNA, the TCRdb D assignment of TRBD1 cannot be verified. The CDR3 runs to 20 residues. Germline V gives CDR1 MNHEY, CDR2 SMNVEV (reference sequence). This chain's CDR3 is CASSLKPPGQGLSYSYEQYF.

The chain couples TRBV2 to TRBJ2-4. CDR1 is SNHLY and CDR2 is FYNNEI in the germline V gene. This CDR3 is built from 14 residues. The CDR3 sequence: CASSEAVAKNIQYF.

The chain uses TRBV5-4 and TRBJ2-3. The length of the CDR3 is 15 residues. CDR1 and CDR2 from the germline V gene are SGHNT and YYREEE (reference sequence). CDR3 in amino acids: CASSWGSGSTDTQYF.

The V gene is TRBV7-7, the J gene TRBJ2-2. The length of the CDR3 is 14 residues. Per the germline V gene, CDR1 is SSHAT and CDR2 is FNYEAQ (reference sequence). This CDR3 is CASSLGVASGELFF.

This chain links TRBV4-1 with TRBJ2-7; TCRdb outputs TRBD2, but without DNA this stays unchecked. Germline V gene lookup returns CDR1 MGHRA and CDR2 YSYEKL. CDR3 length: 14 residues. CDR3: CASSQARTSTEQYF.

The chain joins TRBV7-8 to TRBJ2-7; as DNA is missing, the TRBD1 call by TCRdb cannot be tested. CDR3 size: 15 residues. Germline assignment: CDR1 SGHVS and CDR2 FQNEAQ. The CDR3 region is CASSSRDRGRYEQYF. Variable domain in full (rest from reference TRBV7-8 and TRBJ2-7): GAGVSQSPRYKVAKRGQDVALRCDPISGHVSLFWYQQALGQGPEFLTYFQNEAQLDKSGLPSDRFFAERPEGSVSTLKIQRTQQEDSAVYLCASSSRDRGRYEQYFGPGTRLTVT.

V gene TRBV7-9 combines with J gene TRBJ2-7. From germline, CDR1 is SEHNR and CDR2 FQNEAQ (reference sequence). CDR3 length equals 13 residues. CDR3 loop: CASNPSDSYEQYF.

This chain connects TRBV4-1 to TRBJ1-5; the TCRdb D gene call, TRBD1, has no DNA to confirm it. Germline V CDR1 and CDR2: MGHRA, YSYEKL. The CDR3 spans 17 residues. CDR3 sequence: CASSQPHGTAKNQPQHF.

This rearrangement joins TRBV3-1 to TRBJ2-5; TCRdb reports TRBD2, a call that lacks DNA to check it against. The CDR3 runs 14 residues. The germline V gene encodes CDR1 LGHDT and CDR2 YNNKEL (reference sequence). The CDR3: CASSQGLAGGPRYF.

This sequence joins TRBV24-1 and TRBJ2-3; as DNA is missing, the TRBD1 call by TCRdb cannot be tested. CDR1 is KGHDR, CDR2 SFDVKD, per germline. The length of the CDR3 is 15 residues. The CDR3 here is CATSDQGRVTDTQYF.

J is TRBJ1-2 and V is TRBV4-1; TCRdb picks TRBD1, but there is no DNA to check that call. Germline loops: CDR1 MGHRA, CDR2 YSYEKL. This CDR3 region has 14 residues. The CDR3 loop reads CASSQGGGHYGYTF.

V and J are TRBV5-5 and TRBJ2-1; TCRdb outputs TRBD2, but without DNA this stays unchecked. The CDR3 loop spans 14 amino acids. Germline CDR1 SGHKS, CDR2 YYEKEE (reference sequence). The CDR3 loop is CASSLPLPYNEQFF.

This sequence joins TRBV9 and TRBJ1-1. Germline CDR1 SGDLS, CDR2 YYNGEE. There are 12 residues in the CDR3. This chain's CDR3 is CASRREVGEAFF.

The rearrangement links TRBV28 to TRBJ2-7; the D gene TCRdb calls, TRBD2, cannot be checked with no DNA. Germline CDR1 and CDR2: MDHEN and SYDVKM. The CDR3 length is 14 residues. The CDR3 reads CASTETRPSYEQYF.

V gene TRBV25-1 combines with J gene TRBJ2-5; TCRdb's D call of TRBD1 is untestable without DNA. The CDR3 covers 15 residues. CDR1 and CDR2 from the germline V gene are MGHDK and SYGVNS. CDR3 in amino acids: CASSTRPGGQETQYF.

The chain links TRBV14 to TRBJ2-1; TCRdb indicates TRBD2, and absent DNA this call remains unverified. The length of the CDR3 is 13 residues. CDR1 and CDR2 (germline): SGHDN, FVKESK. CDR3 region: CASSQVALTEQFF.

The V gene is TRBV27, the J gene TRBJ2-7; the D call from TCRdb, TRBD1, cannot be confirmed without DNA. The CDR3 length is 17 residues. Germline V CDR1 and CDR2: MNHEY, SMNVEV (reference sequence). CDR3 region: CASSLSFFGGGNYEQYF.

V usage is TRBV5-1 and J usage is TRBJ2-3; TCRdb indicates TRBD1, and absent DNA this call remains unverified. The CDR3 length is 16 residues. Germline V gene data show CDR1 as SGHRS and CDR2 as YFSETQ. CDR3 amino acids: CASSFPGTGITDTQYF.

The V gene is TRBV11-2, the J gene TRBJ2-3; without DNA, the TCRdb call of TRBD2 cannot be checked. There are 14 residues in the CDR3. Germline CDR1 and CDR2: SGHAT and FQNNGV. CDR3 in amino acids: CASGSGSRTDTQYF. The full variable domain, with the rest looked up from reference TRBV11-2 and TRBJ2-3, is EAGVAQSPRYKIIEKRQSVAFWCNPISGHATLYWYQQILGQGPKLLIQFQNNGVVDDSQLPKDRFSAERLKGVDSTLKIQPAKLEDSAVYLCASGSGSRTDTQYFGPGTRLTVL.

The gene calls are TRBV12-3 or TRBV12-4 and TRBJ1-2; without DNA, the TCRdb call of TRBD1 cannot be checked. The CDR3 has 13 residues. CDR3 region: CASSLLASHGYTF.

The rearrangement links TRBV28 to TRBJ1-5. This CDR3 is built from 17 residues. Germline V CDR1 and CDR2: MDHEN, SYDVKM. The CDR3 region is CASSLVGKRDSNQPQHF.

The V and J genes are TRBV29-1 and TRBJ1-1. CDR3 length: 12 residues. From germline, CDR1 is SQVTM and CDR2 ANQGSEA. CDR3 residues: CSVLNWQTEAFF.

The rearrangement joins TRBV5-5 to TRBJ2-7; the TCRdb D gene call, TRBD1, has no DNA to confirm it. From germline, CDR1 is SGHKS and CDR2 YYEKEE (reference sequence). The CDR3 loop spans 15 amino acids. This CDR3 reads CASSLRTGLTYEQYF. Full variable domain (outside the CDR3, taken from reference TRBV5-5 and TRBJ2-7): DAGVTQSPTHLIKTRGQQVTLRCSPISGHKSVSWYQQVLGQGPQFIFQYYEKEERGRGNFPDRFSARQFPNYSSELNVNALLLGDSALYLCASSLRTGLTYEQYFGPGTRLTVT.

This sequence joins TRBV13 and TRBJ1-3; as DNA is missing, the TRBD1 call by TCRdb cannot be tested. The germline CDR1 and CDR2 sequences are PRHDT and FYEKMQ (reference sequence). This CDR3 region has 15 residues. The CDR3 protein is CASSFEQGAGNTIYF.